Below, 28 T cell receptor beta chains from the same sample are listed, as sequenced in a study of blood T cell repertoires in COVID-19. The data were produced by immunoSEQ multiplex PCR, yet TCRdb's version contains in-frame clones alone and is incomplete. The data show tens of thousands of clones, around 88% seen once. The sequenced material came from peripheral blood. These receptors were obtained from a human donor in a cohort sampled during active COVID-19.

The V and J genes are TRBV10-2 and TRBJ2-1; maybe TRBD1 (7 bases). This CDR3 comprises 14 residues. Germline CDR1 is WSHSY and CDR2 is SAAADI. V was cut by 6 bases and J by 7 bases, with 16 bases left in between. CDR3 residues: CASSREPGGNEQFF. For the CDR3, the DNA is TGCGCCAGCAGCCGAGAACCAGGGGGGAATGAGCAGTTCTTC.

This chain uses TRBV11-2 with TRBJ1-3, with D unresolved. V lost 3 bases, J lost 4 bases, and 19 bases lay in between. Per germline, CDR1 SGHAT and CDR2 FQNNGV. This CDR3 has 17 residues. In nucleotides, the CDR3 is TGTGCCAGCAGCTTCTCCCCGGTGGAGGGATCAGGAAACACCATATATTTT. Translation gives CASSFSPVEGSGNTIYF. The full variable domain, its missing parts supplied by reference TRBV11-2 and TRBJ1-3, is EAGVAQSPRYKIIEKRQSVAFWCNPISGHATLYWYQQILGQGPKLLIQFQNNGVVDDSQLPKDRFSAERLKGVDSTLKIQPAKLEDSAVYLCASSFSPVEGSGNTIYFGEGSWLTVV.

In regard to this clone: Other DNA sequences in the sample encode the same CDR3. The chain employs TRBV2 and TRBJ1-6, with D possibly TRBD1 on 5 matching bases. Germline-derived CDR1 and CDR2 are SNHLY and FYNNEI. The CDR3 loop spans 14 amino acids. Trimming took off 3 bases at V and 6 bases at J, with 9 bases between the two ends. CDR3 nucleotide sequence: TGTGCCAGCAGTGAGGGCAGGGTTAATTCACCCCTCCACTTT. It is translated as CASSEGRVNSPLHF.

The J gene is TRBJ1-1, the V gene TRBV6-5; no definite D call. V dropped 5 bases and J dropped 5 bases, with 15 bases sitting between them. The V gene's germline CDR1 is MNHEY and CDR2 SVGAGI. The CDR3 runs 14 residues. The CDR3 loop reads CASSLTLGETEAFF. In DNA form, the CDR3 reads TGTGCCAGCAGTCTAACACTTGGAGAGACTGAAGCTTTCTTT.

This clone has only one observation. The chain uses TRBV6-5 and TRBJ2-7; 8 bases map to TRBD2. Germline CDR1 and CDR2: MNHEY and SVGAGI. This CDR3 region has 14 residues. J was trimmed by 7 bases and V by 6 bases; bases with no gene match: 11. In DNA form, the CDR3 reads TGTGCCAGCAGCGGACCGGGACTAGATTATGAGCAGTACTTC. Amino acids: CASSGPGLDYEQYF.

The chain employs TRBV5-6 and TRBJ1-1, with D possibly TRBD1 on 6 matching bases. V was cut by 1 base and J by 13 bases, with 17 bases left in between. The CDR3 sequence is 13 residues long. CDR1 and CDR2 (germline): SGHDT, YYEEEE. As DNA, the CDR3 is TGTGCCAGCAGCTTGATATCGGCAGGGGAGGGTTTCTTT. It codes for CASSLISAGEGFF.

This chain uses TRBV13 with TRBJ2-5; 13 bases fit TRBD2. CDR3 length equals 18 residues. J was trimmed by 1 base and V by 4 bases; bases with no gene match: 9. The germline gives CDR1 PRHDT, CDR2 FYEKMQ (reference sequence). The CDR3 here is CASSYRLAGGRIQETQYF. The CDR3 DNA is TGTGCCAGCAGCTACAGACTAGCGGGGGGACGAATCCAAGAGACCCAGTACTTC.

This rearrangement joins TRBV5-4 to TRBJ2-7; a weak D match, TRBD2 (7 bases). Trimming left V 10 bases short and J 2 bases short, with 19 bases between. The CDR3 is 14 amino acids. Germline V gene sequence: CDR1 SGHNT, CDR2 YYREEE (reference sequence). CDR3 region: CAGGKGGNPYEQYF. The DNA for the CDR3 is TGTGCCGGGGGCAAGGGAGGGAACCCCTACGAGCAGTACTTC.

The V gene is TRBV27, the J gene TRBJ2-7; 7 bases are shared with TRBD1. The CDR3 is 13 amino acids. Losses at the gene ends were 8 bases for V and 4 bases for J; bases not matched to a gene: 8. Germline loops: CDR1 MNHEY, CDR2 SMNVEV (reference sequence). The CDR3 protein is CASRAGGRYEQYF. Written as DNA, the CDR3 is TGTGCCAGCCGGGCAGGGGGTAGGTACGAGCAGTACTTC.

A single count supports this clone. The CDR3 coding sequence is TGTGCCAGCCGAACAGGGTTGGGCTACACCTTC. This codes for CASRTGLGYTF. The rearrangement joins TRBV21-1 to TRBJ1-2; TRBD1, the D gene given by the table, was not confirmed from the DNA. TRBV21-1 is listed as a pseudogene. The CDR3 consists of 11 residues.

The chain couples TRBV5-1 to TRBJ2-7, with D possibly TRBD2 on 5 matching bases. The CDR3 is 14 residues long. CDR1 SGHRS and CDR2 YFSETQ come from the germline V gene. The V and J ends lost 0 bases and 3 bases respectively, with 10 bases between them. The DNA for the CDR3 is TGCGCCAGCAGCTTGGACCTAGCCATCTACGAGCAGTACTTC. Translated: CASSLDLAIYEQYF.

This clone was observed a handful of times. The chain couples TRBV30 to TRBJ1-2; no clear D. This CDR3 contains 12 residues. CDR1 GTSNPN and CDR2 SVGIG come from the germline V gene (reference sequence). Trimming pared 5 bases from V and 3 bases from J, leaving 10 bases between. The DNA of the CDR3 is TGTGCCTGGGCGACTGAGTACTATGGCTACACCTTC. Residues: CAWATEYYGYTF. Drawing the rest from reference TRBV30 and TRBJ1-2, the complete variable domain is SQTIHQWPATLVQPVGSPLSLECTVEGTSNPNLYWYRQAAGRGLQLLFYSVGIGQISSEVPQNLSASRPQDRQFILSSKKLLLSDSGFYLCAWATEYYGYTFGSGTRLTVV.

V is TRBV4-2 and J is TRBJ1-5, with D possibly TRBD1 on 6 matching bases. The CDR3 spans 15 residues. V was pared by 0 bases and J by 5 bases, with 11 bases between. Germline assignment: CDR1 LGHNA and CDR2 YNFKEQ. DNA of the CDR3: TGTGCCAGCAGCCAAGATTGGGGGCAGGATCAGCCCCAGCATTTT. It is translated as CASSQDWGQDQPQHF.

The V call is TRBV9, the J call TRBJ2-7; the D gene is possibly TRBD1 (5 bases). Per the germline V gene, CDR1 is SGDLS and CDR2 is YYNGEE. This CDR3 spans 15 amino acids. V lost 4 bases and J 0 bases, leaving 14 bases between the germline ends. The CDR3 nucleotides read TGTGCCAGCAGCTTAGGAACAGGTAGCTCCTACGAGCAGTACTTC. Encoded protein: CASSLGTGSSYEQYF.

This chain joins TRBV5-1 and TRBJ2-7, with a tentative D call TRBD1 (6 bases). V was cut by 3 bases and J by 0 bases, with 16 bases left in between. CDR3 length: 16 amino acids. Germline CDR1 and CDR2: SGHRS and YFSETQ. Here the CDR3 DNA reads TGCGCCAGCAGCTCGGAGGCGCACAGGGTCTCCTACGAGCAGTACTTC. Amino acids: CASSSEAHRVSYEQYF.

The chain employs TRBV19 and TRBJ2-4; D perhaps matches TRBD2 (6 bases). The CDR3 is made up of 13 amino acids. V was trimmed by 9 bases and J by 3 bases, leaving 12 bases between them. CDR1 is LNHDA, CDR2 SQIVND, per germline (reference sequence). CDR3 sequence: CASAGPDKNIQYF. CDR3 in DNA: TGTGCCAGCGCGGGACCCGACAAAAACATTCAGTACTTC.

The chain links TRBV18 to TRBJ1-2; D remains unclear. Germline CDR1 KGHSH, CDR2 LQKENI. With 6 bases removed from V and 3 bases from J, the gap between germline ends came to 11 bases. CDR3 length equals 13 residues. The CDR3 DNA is TGTGCCAGCTCCACGTCGAGGGACTATGGCTACACCTTC. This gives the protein CASSTSRDYGYTF.

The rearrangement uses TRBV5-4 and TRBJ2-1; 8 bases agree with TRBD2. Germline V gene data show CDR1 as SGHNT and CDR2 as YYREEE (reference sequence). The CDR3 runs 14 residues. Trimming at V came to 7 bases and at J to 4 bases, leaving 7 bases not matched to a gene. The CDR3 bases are TGTGCCAGCGCTGGAATAGCGGGGTACAATGAGCAGTTCTTC. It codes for CASAGIAGYNEQFF.

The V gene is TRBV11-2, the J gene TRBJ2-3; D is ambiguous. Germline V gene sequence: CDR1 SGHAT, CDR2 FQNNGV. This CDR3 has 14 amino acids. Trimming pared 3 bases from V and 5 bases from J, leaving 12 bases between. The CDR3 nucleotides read TGTGCCAGCAGCTTCAGTCTGACTGTAGATACGCAGTATTTT. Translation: CASSFSLTVDTQYF.

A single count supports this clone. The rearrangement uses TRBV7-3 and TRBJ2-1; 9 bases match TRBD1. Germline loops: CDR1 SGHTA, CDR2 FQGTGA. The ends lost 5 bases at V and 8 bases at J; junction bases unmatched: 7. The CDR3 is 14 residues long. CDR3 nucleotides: TGTGCCAGCAGCCCCACCAGGGACAGGGATGAGCAGTTCTTC. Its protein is CASSPTRDRDEQFF.

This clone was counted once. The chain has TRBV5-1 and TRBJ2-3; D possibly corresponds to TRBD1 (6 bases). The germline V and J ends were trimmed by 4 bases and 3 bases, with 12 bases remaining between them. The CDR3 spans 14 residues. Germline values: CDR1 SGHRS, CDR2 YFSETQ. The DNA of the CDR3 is TGCGCCAGCAGCGGCAGGGGTCGGACAGATACGCAGTATTTT. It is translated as CASSGRGRTDTQYF.

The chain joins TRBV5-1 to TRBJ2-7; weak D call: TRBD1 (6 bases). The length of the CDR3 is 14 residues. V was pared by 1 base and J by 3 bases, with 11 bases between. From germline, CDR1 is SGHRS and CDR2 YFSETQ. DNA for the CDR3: TGCGCCAGCAGCTTGACAGGGAGAAGCTACGAGCAGTACTTC. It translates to CASSLTGRSYEQYF.

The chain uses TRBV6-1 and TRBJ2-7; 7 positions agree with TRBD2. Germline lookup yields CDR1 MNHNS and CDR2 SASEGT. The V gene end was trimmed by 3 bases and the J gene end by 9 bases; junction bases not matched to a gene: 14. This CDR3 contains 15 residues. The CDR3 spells CASSEPLLPGGRQYF. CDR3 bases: TGTGCCAGCAGTGAGCCCCTCTTACCGGGAGGACGGCAGTACTTC.

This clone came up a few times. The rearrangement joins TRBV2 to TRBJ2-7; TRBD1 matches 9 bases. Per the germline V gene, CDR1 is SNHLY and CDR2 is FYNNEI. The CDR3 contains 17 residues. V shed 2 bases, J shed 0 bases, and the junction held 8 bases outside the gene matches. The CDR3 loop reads CASSERPGQGSSYEQYF. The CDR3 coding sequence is TGTGCCAGCAGTGAACGACCGGGACAGGGAAGCTCCTACGAGCAGTACTTC. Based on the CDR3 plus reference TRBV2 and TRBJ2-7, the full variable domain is EPEVTQTPSHQVTQMGQEVILRCVPISNHLYFYWYRQILGQKVEFLVSFYNNEISEKSEIFDDQFSVERPDGSNFTLKIRSTKLEDSAMYFCASSERPGQGSSYEQYFGPGTRLTVT.

This chain's CDR3 is CASSQDEADRGETQYF. CDR3 sequence (DNA): TGTGCCAGCAGCCAAGATGAAGCGGACAGAGGGGAGACCCAGTACTTC. The chain uses TRBV4-2 and TRBJ2-5, with D perhaps TRBD1 (6 bases). The V gene lost 0 bases and the J gene lost 5 bases, with 16 bases spanning the gap. The CDR3 runs to 16 residues. Germline V gene lookup returns CDR1 LGHNA and CDR2 YNFKEQ.

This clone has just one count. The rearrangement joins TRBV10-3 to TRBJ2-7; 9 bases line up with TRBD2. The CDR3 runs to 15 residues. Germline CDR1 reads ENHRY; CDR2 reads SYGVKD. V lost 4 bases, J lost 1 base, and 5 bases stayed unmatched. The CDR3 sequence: CAISGGGAGSYEQYF. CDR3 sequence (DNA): TGTGCCATCAGTGGCGGGGGGGCCGGGTCCTACGAGCAGTACTTC.

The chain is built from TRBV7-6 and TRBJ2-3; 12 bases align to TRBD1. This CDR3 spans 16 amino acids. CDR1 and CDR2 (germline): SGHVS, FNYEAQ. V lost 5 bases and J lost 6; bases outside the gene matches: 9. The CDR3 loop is CASSRTGTGGKDTQYF. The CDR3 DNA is TGTGCCAGCAGCAGAACCGGGACAGGGGGCAAGGATACGCAGTATTTT.

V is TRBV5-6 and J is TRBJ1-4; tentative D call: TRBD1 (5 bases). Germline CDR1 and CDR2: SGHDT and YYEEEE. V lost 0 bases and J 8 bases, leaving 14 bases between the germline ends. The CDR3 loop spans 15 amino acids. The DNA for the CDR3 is TGTGCCAGCAGCTTGGTCGAGGGGAGGTCGGAAAAACTGTTTTTT. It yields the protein CASSLVEGRSEKLFF.